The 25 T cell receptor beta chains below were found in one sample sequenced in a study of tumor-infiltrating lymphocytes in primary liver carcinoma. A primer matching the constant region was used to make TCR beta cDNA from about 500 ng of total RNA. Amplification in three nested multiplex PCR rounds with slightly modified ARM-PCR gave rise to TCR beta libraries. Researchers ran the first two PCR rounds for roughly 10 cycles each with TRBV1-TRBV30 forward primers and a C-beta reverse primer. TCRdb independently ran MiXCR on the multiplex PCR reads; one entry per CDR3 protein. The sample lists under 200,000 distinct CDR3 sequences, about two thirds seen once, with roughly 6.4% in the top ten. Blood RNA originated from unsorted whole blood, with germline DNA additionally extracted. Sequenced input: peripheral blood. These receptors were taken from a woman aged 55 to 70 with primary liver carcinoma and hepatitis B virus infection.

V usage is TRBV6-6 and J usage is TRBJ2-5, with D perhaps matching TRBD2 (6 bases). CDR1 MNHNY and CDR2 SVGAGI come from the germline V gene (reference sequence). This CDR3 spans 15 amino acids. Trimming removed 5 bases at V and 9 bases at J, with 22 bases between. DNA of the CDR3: TGTGCCAGCAGTAATAGGGCTGGGGGGACCGAGGCCCAGTACTTC. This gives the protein CASSNRAGGTEAQYF.

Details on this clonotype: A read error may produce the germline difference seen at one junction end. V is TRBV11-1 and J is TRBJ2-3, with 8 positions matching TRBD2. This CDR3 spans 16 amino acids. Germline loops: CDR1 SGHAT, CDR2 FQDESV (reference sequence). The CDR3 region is CPSSLYPGGSTDTQYF. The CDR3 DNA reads TGTCCCAGCAGCTTATATCCGGGGGGGTCCACAGATACGCAGTATTTT. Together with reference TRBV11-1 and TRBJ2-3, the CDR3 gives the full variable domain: EAEVAQSPRYKITEKSQAVAFWCDPISGHATLYWYRQILGQGPELLVQFQDESVVDDSQLPKDRFSAERLKGVDSTLKIQPAELGDSAMYLCPSSLYPGGSTDTQYFGPGTRLTVL.

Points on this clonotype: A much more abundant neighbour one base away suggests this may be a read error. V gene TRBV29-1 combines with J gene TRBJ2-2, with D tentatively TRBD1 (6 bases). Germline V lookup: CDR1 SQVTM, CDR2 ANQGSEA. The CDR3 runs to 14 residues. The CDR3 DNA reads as TGCAGCGTTATAATTATCAGGGACACCGAGGAGCTGTTTTTT. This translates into CSVIIIRDTEELFF.

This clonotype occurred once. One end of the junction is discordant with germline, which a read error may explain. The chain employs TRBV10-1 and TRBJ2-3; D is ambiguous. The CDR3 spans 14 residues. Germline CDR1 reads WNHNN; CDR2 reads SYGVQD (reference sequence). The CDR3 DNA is TGCGCCAACAGTGAGTCCACTAGCACAGATACGCAGTATTTT. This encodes CANSESTSTDTQYF.

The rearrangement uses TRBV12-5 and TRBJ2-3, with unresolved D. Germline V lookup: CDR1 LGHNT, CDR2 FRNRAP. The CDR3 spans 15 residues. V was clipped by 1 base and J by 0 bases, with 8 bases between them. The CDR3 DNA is TGTGCTAGTGGTTTGGGGGGTCCTAGCACAGATACGCAGTATTTT. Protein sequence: CASGLGGPSTDTQYF.

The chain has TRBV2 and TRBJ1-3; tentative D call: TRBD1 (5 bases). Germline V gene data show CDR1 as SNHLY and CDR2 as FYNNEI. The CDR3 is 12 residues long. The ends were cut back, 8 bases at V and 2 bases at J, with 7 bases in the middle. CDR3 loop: CASGGAGNTIYF. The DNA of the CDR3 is TGTGCCAGCGGAGGGGCTGGAAACACCATATATTTT.

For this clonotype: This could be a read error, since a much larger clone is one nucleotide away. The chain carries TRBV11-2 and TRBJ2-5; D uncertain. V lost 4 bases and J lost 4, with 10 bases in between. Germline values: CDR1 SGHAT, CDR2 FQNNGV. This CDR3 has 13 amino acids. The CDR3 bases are TGTGCCAGCAGCTCGTCCCTCCGAGAGACCCAGTACTTC. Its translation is CASSSSLRETQYF. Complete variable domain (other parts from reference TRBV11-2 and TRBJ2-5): EAGVAQSPRYKIIEKRQSVAFWCNPISGHATLYWYQQILGQGPKLLIQFQNNGVVDDSQLPKDRFSAERLKGVDSTLKIQPAKLEDSAVYLCASSSSLRETQYFGPGTRLLVL.

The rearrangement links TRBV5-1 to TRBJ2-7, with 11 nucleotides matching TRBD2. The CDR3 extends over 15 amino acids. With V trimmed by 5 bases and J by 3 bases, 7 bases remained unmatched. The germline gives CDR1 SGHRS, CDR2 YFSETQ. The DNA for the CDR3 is TGCGCCAGCAGGGAGGGACTAGCGGAAATCTACGAGCAGTACTTC. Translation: CASREGLAEIYEQYF. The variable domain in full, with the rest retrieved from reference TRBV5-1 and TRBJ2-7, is KAGVTQTPRYLIKTRGQQVTLSCSPISGHRSVSWYQQTPGQGLQFLFEYFSETQRNKGNFPGRFSGRQFSNSRSEMNVSTLELGDSALYLCASREGLAEIYEQYFGPGTRLTVT.

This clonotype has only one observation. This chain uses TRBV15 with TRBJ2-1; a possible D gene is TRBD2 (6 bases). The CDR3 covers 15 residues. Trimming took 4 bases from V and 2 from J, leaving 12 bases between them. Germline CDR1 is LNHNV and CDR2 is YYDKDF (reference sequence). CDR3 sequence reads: CATSIPSVPYNEQFF. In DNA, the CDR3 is TGTGCCACCAGCATCCCTAGCGTACCCTACAATGAGCAGTTCTTC.

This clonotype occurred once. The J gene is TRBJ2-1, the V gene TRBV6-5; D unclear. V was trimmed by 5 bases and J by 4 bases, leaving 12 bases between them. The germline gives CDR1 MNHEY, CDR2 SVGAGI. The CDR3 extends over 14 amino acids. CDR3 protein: CASSTCGIYNEQFF. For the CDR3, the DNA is TGTGCCAGCAGTACGTGTGGGATATACAATGAGCAGTTCTTC.

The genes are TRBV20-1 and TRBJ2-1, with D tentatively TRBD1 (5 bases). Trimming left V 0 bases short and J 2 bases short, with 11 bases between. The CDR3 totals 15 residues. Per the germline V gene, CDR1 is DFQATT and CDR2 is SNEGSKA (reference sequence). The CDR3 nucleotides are TGCAGTGCTAGAGATGCCAGGGAAGCCTACAATGAGCAGTTCTTC. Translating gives CSARDAREAYNEQFF.

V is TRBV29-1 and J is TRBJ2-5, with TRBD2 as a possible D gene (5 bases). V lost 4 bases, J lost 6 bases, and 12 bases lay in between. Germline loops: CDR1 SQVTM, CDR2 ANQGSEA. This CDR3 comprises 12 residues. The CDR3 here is CSVGEGSKTQYF. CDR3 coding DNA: TGCAGCGTTGGAGAGGGCTCCAAGACCCAGTACTTC.

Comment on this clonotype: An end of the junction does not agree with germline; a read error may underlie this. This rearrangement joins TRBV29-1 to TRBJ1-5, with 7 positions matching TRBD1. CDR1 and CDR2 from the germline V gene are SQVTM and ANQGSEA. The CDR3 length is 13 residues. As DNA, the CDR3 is TGCAGCGTTGAGACAGGGCTGAATCAGCCCCAGCATTTC. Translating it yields CSVETGLNQPQHF.

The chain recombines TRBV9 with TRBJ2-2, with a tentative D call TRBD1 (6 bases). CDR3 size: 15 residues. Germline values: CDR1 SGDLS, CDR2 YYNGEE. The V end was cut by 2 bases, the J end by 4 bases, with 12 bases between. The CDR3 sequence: CASSVRSDSTGELFF. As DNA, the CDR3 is TGTGCCAGCAGCGTCCGGTCGGACAGCACCGGGGAGCTGTTTTTT.

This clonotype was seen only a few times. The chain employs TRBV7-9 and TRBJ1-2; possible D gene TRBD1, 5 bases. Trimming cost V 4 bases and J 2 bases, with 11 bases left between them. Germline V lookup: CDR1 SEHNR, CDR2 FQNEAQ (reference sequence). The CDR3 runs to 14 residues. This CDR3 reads CASSSGTWNYGYTF. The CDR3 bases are TGTGCCAGCAGCTCCGGGACCTGGAACTATGGCTACACCTTC.

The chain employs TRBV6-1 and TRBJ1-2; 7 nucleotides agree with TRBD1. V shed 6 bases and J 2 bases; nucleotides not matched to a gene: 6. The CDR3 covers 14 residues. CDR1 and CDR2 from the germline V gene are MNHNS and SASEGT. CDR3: CASRRTGSNYGYTF. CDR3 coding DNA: TGTGCCAGCAGGCGGACAGGCTCAAACTATGGCTACACCTTC.

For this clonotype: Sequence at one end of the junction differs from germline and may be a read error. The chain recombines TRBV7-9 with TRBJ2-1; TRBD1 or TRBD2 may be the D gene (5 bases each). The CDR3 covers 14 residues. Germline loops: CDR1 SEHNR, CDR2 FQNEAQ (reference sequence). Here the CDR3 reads CVSSSRDRYNEQFF. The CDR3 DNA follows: TGTGTCAGCAGCTCTCGGGACCGTTACAATGAGCAGTTCTTC. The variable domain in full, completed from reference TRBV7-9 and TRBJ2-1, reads DTGVSQNPRHKITKRGQNVTFRCDPISEHNRLYWYRQTLGQGPEFLTYFQNEAQLEKSRLLSDRFSAERPKGSFSTLEIQRTEQGDSAMYLCVSSSRDRYNEQFFGPGTRLTVL.

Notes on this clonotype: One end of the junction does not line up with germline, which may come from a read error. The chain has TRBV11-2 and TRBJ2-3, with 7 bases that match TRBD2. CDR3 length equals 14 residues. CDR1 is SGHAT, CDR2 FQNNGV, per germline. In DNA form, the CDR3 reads TGTGCCTACAGCTTTAGCGGGCCCACAGATACGCAGTACTTT. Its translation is CAYSFSGPTDTQYF.

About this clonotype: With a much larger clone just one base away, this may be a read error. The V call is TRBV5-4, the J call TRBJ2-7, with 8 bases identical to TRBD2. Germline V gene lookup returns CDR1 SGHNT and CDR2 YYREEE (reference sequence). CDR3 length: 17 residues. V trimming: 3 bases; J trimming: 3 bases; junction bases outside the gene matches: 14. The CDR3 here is CASSYRGAGVWVYEQYF. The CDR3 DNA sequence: TGTGCCAGCAGCTACCGGGGAGCGGGAGTGTGGGTCTACGAGCAGTACTTC.

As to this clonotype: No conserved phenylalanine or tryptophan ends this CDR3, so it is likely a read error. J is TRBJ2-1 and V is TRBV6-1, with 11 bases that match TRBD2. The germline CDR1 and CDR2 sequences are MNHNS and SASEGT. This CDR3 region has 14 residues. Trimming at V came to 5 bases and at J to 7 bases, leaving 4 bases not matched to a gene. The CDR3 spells CASSLRLAGNEQFI. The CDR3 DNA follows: TGTGCCAGCAGTCTACGACTAGCGGGGAATGAGCAGTTCATA.

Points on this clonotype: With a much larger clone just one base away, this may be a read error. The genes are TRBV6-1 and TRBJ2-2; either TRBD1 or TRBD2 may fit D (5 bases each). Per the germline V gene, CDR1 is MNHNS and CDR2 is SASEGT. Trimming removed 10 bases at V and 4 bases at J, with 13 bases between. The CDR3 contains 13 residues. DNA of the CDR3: TGTGCCAACACCGAGGGGTTCACCGGGGAGCTGTTTTTT. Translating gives CANTEGFTGELFF.

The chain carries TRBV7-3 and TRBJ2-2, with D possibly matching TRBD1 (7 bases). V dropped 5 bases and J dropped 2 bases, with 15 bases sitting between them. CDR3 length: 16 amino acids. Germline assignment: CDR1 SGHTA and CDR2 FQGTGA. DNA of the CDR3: TGTGCCAGCAGCCGCCAGGGGGGCTCAAACACCGGGGAGCTGTTTTTT. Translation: CASSRQGGSNTGELFF. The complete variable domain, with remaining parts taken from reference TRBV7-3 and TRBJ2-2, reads GAGVSQTPSNKVTEKGKYVELRCDPISGHTALYWYRQSLGQGPEFLIYFQGTGAADDSGLPNDRFFAVRPEGSVSTLKIQRTERGDSAVYLCASSRQGGSNTGELFFGEGSRLTVL.

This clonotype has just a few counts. The DNA for the CDR3 is TGTGCCAGCAGACCACGGGAAGTCGGGCCCCAGCATTTT. Protein: CASRPREVGPQHF. The chain is built from TRBV6-1 and TRBJ1-5; D is ambiguous. This CDR3 contains 13 residues. Trimming removed 6 bases from V and 9 bases from J, with 15 bases in between. Germline V lookup: CDR1 MNHNS, CDR2 SASEGT.

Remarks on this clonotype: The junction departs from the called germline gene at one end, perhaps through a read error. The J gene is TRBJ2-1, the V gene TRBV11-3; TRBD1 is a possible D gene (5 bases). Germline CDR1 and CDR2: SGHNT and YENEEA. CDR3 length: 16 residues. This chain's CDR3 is CASSSDSDPTYNEQFF. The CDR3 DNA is TGTGCCAGTAGCTCCGACAGTGACCCGACCTACAATGAGCAGTTCTTC. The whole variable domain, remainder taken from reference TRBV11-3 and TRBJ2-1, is EAGVVQSPRYKIIEKKQPVAFWCNPISGHNTLYWYLQNLGQGPELLIRYENEEAVDDSQLPKDRFSAERLKGVDSTLKIQPAELGDSAVYLCASSSDSDPTYNEQFFGPGTRLTVL.

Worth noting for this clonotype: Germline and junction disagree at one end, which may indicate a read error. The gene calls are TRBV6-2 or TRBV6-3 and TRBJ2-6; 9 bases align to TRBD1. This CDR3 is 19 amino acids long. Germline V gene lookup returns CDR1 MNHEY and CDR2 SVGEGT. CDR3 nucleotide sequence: TGTGTCAGCAAGGCCCGACCTAAGACAGGGGGGCCTGGGGCCTACGTCCTGACTTTC. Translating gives CVSKARPKTGGPGAYVLTF.